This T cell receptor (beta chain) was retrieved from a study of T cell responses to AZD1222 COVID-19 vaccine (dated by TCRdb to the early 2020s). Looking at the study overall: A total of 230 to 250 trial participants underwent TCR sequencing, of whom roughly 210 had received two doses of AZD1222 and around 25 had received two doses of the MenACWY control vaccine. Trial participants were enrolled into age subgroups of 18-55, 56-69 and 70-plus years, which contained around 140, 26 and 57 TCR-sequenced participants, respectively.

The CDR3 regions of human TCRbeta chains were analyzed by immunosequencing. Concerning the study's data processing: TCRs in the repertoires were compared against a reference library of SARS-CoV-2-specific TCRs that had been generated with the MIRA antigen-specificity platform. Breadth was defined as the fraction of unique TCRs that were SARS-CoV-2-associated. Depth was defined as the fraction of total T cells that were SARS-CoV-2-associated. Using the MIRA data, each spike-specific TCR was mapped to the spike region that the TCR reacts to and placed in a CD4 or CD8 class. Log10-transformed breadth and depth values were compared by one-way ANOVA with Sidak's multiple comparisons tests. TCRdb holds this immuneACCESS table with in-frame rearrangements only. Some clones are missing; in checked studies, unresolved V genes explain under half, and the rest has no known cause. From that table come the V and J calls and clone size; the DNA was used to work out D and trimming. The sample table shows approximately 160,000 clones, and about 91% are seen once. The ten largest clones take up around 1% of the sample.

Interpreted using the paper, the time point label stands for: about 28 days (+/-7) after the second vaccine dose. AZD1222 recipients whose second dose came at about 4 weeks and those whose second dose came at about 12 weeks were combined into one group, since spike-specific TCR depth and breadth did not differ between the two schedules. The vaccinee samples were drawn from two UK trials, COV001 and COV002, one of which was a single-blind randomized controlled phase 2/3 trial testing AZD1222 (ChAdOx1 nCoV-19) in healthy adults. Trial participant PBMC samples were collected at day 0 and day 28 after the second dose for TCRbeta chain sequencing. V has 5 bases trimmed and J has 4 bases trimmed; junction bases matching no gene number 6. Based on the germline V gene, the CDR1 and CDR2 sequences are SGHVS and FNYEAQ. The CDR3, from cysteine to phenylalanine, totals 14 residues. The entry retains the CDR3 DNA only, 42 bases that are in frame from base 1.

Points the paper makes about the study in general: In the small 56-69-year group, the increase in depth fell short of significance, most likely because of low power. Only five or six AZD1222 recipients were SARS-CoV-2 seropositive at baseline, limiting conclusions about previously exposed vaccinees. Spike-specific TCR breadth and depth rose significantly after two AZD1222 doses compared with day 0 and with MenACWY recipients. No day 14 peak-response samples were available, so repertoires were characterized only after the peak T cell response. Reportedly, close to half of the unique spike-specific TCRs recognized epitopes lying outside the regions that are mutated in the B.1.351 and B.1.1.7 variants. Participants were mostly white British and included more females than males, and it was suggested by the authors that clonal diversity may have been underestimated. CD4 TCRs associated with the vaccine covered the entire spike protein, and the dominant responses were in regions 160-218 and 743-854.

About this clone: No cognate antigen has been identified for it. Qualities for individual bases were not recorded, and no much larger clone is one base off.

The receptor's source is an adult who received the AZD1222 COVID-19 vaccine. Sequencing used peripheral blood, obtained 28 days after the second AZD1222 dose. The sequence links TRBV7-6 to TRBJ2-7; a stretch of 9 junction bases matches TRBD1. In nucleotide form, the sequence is TGTGCCAGCAGCACGGGACAGGGCCCTTACGAGCAGTACTTC. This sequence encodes CASSTGQGPYEQYF. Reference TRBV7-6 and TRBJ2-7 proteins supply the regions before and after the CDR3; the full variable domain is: GAGVSQSPRYKVTKRGQDVALRCDPISGHVSLYWYRQALGQGPEFLTYFNYEAQQDKSGLPNDRFSAERPEGSISTLTIQRTEQRDSAMYRCASSTGQGPYEQYFGPGTRLTVT.